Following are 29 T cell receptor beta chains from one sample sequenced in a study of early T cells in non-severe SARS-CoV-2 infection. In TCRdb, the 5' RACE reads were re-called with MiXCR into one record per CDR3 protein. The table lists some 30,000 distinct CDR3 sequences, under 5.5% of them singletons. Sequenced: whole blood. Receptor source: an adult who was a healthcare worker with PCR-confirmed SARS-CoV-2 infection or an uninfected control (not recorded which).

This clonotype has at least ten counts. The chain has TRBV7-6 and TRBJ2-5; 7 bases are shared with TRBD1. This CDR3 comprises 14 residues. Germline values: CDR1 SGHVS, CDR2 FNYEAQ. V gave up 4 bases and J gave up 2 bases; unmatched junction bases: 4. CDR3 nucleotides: TGTGCCAGCAGCTCGACAGGGTCACAAGAGACCCAGTACTTC. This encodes CASSSTGSQETQYF.

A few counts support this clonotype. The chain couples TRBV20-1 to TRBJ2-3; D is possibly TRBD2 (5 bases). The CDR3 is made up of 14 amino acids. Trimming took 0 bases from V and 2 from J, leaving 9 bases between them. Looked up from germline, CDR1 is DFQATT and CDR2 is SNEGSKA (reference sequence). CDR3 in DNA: TGCAGTGCTAGAGATGTACGGGACACAGATACGCAGTATTTT. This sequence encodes CSARDVRDTDTQYF.

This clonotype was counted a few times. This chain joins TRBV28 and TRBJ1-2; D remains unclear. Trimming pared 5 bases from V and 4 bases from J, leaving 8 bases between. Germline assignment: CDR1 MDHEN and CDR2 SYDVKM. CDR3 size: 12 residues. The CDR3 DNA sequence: TGTGCCAGCAGTCCCCGGACCTATGGCTACACCTTC. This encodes CASSPRTYGYTF.

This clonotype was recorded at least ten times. The chain's CDR3 is CASSPPRTGQETQYF. The CDR3 DNA is TGTGCCAGCAGCCCTCCAAGGACAGGGCAAGAGACCCAGTACTTC. The gene calls are TRBV7-2 and TRBJ2-5; 8 bases align to TRBD1. The ends lost 5 bases at V and 2 bases at J; junction bases unmatched: 7. The CDR3 spans 15 residues. The V gene's germline CDR1 is SGHTA and CDR2 FQGNSA.

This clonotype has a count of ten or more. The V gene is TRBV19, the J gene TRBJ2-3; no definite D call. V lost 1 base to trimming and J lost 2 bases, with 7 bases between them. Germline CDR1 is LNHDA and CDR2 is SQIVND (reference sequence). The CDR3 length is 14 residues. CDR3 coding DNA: TGTGCCAGTAGTATAGGGTCAGTCACAGATACGCAGTATTTT. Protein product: CASSIGSVTDTQYF.

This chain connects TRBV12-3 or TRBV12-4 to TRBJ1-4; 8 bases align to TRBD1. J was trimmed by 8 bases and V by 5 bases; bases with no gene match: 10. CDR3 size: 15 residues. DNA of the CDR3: TGTGCCAGCAGTCCGAGGACAGGGAAGGTGGAAAAACTGTTTTTT. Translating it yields CASSPRTGKVEKLFF.

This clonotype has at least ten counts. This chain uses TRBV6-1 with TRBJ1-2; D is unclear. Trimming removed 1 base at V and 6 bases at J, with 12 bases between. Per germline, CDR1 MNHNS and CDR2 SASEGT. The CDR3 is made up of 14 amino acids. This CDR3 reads CASSEDLALNGYTF. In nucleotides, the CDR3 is TGTGCCAGCAGTGAAGACTTGGCTCTTAATGGCTACACCTTC.

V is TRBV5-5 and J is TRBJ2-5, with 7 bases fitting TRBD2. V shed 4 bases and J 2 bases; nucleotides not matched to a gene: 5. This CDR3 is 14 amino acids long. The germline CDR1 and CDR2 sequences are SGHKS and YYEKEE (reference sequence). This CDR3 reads CASSALASQETQYF. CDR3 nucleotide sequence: TGTGCCAGCAGCGCACTAGCGAGTCAAGAGACCCAGTACTTC. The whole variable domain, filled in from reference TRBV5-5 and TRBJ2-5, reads DAGVTQSPTHLIKTRGQQVTLRCSPISGHKSVSWYQQVLGQGPQFIFQYYEKEERGRGNFPDRFSARQFPNYSSELNVNALLLGDSALYLCASSALASQETQYFGPGTRLLVL.

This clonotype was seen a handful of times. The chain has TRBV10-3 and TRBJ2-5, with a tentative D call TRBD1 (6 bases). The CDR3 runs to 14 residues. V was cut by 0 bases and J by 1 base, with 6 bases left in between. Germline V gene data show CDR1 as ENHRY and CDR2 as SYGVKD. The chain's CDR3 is CAISESDSQETQYF. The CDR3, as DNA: TGTGCCATCAGTGAGTCGGACAGCCAAGAGACCCAGTACTTC.

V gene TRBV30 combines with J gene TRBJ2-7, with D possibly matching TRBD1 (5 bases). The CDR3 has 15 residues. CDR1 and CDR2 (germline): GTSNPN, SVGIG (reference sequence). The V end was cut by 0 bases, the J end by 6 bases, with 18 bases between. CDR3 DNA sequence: TGTGCCTGGAGTGTACCTGTGGGGCGCGTGGGCGAGCAGTACTTC. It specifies CAWSVPVGRVGEQYF.

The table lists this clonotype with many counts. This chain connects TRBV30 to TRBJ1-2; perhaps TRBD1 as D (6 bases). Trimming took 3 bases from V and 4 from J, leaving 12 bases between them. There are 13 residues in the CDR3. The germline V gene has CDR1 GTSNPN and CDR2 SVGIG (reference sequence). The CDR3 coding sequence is TGTGCCTGGAGCTACCTGACAGGCTATGGCTACACCTTC. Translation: CAWSYLTGYGYTF.

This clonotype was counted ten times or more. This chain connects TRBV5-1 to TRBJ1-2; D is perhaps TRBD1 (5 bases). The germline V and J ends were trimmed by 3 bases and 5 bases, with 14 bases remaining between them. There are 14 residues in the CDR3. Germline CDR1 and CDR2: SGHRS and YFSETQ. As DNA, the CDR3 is TGCGCCAGCAGCTCTGACGGGGGTTCATATGGCTACACCTTC. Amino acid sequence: CASSSDGGSYGYTF.

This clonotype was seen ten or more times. CDR3 residues: CASSRLAGGDSGTDTQYF. In DNA form, the CDR3 reads TGTGCCAGCAGCCGACTAGCGGGGGGCGATTCCGGCACAGATACGCAGTATTTT. V and J are TRBV6-5 and TRBJ2-3; TRBD2 matches 13 bases. The CDR3 consists of 18 residues. Losses at the gene ends were 6 bases for V and 1 base for J; bases not matched to a gene: 10. Germline V gene data show CDR1 as MNHEY and CDR2 as SVGAGI.

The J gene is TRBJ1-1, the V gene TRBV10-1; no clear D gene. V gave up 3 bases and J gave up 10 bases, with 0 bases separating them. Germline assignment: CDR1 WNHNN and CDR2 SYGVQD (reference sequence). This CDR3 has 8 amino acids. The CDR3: CASSEAFF. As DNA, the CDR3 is TGCGCCAGCAGTGAAGCTTTCTTT.

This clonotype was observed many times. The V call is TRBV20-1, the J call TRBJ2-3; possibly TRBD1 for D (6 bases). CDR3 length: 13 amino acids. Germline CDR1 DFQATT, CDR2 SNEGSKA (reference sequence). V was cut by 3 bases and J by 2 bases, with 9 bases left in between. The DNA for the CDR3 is TGCAGTGCTAGGGACAGCTACACAGATACGCAGTATTTT. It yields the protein CSARDSYTDTQYF.

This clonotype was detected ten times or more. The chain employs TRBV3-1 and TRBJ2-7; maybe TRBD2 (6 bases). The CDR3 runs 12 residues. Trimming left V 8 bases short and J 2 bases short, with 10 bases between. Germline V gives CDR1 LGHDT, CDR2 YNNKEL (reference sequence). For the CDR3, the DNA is TGTGCCAGCGGGGGGTATACCTACGAGCAGTACTTC. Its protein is CASGGYTYEQYF.

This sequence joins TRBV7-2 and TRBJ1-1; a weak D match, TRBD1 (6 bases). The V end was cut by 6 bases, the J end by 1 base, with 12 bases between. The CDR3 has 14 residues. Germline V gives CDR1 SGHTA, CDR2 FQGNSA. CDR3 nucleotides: TGTGCCAGCAGACCACGACAGGAGAACACTGAAGCTTTCTTT. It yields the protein CASRPRQENTEAFF.

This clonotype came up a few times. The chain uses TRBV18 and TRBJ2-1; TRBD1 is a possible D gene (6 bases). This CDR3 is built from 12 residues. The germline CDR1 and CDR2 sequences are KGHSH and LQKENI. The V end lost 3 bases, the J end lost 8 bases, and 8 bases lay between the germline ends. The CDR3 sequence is CASSPNRDEQFF. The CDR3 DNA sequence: TGTGCCAGCTCACCTAACAGGGATGAGCAGTTCTTC.

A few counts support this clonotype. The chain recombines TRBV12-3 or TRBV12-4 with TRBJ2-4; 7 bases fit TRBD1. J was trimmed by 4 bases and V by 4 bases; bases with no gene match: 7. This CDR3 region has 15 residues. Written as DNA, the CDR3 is TGTGCCAGCAGTTCAGCCGGGACAGAGAAAAACATTCAGTACTTC. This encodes CASSSAGTEKNIQYF.

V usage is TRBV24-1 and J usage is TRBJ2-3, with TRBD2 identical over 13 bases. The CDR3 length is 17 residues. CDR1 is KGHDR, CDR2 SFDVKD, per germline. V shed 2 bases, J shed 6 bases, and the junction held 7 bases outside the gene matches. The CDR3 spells CATSDSGLAGAWDTQYF. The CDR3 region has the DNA TGTGCCACCAGTGATTCCGGACTAGCGGGGGCCTGGGATACGCAGTATTTT.

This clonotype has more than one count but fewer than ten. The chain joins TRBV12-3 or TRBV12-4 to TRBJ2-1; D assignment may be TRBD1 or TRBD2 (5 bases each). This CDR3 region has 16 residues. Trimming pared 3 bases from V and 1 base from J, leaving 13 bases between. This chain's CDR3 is CASSFPGTASYNEQFF. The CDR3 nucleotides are TGTGCCAGCAGTTTCCCCGGGACGGCTTCCTACAATGAGCAGTTCTTC.

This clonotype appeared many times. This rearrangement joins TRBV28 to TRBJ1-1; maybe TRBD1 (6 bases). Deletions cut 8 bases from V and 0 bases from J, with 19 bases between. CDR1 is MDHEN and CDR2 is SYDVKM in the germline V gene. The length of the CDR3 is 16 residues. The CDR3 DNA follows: TGTGCCAGCGTAGCCCTAAGGGGGGCTATGAACACTGAAGCTTTCTTT. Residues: CASVALRGAMNTEAFF.

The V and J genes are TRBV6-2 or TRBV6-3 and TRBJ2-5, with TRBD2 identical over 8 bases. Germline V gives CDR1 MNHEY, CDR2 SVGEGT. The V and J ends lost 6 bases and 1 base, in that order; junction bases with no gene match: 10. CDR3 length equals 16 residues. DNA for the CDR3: TGTGCCAGCAGCAACCTCTTTGCGGGGGGCCAAGAGACCCAGTACTTC. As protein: CASSNLFAGGQETQYF.

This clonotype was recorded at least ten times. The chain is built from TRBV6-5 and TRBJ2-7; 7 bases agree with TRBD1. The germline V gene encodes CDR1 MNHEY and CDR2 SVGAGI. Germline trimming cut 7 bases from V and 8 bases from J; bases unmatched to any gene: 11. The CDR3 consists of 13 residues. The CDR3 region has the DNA TGTGCCAGCATCCGCACACTAGGGGGCCAGCAGTACTTC. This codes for CASIRTLGGQQYF.

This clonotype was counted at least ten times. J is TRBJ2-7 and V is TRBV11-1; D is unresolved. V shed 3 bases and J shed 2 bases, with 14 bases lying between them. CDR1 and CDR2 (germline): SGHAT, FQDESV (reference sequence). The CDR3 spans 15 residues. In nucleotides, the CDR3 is TGTGCCAGCAGCTTTTTGCGTCAGCCGACCTACGAGCAGTACTTC. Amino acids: CASSFLRQPTYEQYF.

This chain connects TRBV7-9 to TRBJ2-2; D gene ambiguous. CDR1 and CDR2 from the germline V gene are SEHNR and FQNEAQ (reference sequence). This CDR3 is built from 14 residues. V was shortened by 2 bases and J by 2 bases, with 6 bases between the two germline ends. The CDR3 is CASSLLVNTGELFF. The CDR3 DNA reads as TGTGCCAGCAGCTTACTGGTTAACACCGGGGAGCTGTTTTTT.

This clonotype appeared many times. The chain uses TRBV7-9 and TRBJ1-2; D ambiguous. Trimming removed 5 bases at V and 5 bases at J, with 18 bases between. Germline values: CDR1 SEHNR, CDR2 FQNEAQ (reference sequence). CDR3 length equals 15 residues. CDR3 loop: CASSPYSRSGYGYTF. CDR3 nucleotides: TGTGCCAGCAGCCCCTATAGTCGTAGCGGATATGGCTACACCTTC.

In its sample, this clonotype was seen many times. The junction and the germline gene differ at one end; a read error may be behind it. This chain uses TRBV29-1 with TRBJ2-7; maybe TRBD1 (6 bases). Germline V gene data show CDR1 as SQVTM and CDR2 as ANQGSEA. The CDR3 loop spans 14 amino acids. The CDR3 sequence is CSVEEQGKGVEQYF. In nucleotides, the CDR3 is TGCAGCGTGGAAGAACAGGGTAAGGGGGTCGAGCAGTACTTC.

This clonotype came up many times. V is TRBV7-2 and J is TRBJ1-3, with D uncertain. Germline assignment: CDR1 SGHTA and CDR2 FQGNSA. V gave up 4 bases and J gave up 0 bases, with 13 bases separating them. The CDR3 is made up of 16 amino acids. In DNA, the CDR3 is TGTGCCAGCAGCTATGGACTGCCGATCTCTGGAAACACCATATATTTT. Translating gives CASSYGLPISGNTIYF.